Listed below are T cell receptor beta chains from one sample, sequenced in a study of identifying expanded T cells in peripheral blood. Libraries were prepared by immunoSEQ multiplex PCR; TCRdb keeps only in-frame clonotypes and omits some of them. The data hold some 100,000 clones, with around 88% observed a single time. The material sequenced was blood. Every receptor here comes from a person aged 18 to 75 in good health. CDR3s leave out the opening cysteine and the closing phenylalanine or tryptophan. Rows may omit the clone size; those that give it use once, few, many or a size class.

-	TRBV6-5	TRBJ1-1	13	ASSVIRGGDTEAF
-	TRBV7-2	TRBJ2-7	12	ASSRDRVIGEQY
-	TRBV19	TRBJ1-1	15	ASSIMWGLGLDTEAF
many	TRBV6-4	TRBJ2-3	12	ASSDSQGADTQY
-	TRBV5-6	TRBJ1-1	11	ASSLPVPTEAF
-	TRBV5-5	TRBJ2-7	11	ASSLGGYYEQY
-	TRBV2	TRBJ2-3	11	ASNPGGEDTQY
once	TRBV6-5	TRBJ1-1	12	ASSYSESENEAF
-	TRBV7-2	TRBJ1-6	11	ASSLARGSPLH
-	TRBV9	TRBJ1-1	18	ASSSSGTGPSKWGNTEAF
-	TRBV27	TRBJ2-5	12	ASSLPGPGETQY
-	TRBV10-3	TRBJ2-2	12	AISEMMDTGELF
-	TRBV4-1	TRBJ2-5	13	ASSPDRYAEKTQY
-	TRBV7-2	TRBJ2-1	13	ASSPTSSTYNEQF
-	TRBV28	TRBJ1-5	13	ASRTSDSFDQPQH
-	TRBV10-3	TRBJ2-1	11	AISLETYNEQF
-	TRBV5-1	TRBJ1-1	12	ASSYTQVNTEAF
-	TRBV7-9	TRBJ2-3	13	ASSLGPSSTDTQY
-	TRBV4-3	TRBJ1-4	15	ASSQESGSATNEKLF
-	TRBV13	TRBJ2-1	15	ASSPYPGRSSYNEQF
-	TRBV7-9	TRBJ1-2	12	ASRIAGTLYGYT
-	TRBV27	TRBJ1-2	12	ASRPPGSADGYT
-	TRBV5-1	TRBJ2-7	12	ASSLSGQLYEQY
-	TRBV6-1	TRBJ2-1	11	ASTGSPYNEQF
-	TRBV11-2	TRBJ2-5	16	ASSAFTSRDRDQETQY
-	TRBV28	TRBJ1-2	10	ASSLVRRHYT
-	TRBV10-3	TRBJ1-1	11	AIKRTGEAEAF
-	TRBV11-2	TRBJ2-2	14	ASSSLAGAYTGELF
-	TRBV2	TRBJ2-7	11	GSGSSVSYEQY
-	TRBV4-1	TRBJ1-5	15	ASSQTWPLYSNQPQH
-	TRBV4-1	TRBJ1-1	15	ASSQSRGGTANTEAF
-	TRBV4-3	TRBJ1-4	16	ASSNLVPGGATNEKLF
-	TRBV5-4	TRBJ1-1	14	ASSLDRGSPGTEAF
-	TRBV2	TRBJ1-2	8	ASRGQGAT
-	TRBV5-4	TRBJ2-5	11	ASSLDWKETQY
once	TRBV18	TRBJ2-5	13	ASSPRNSGTETQY